This T cell receptor beta chain is drawn from a study of T cell responses to AZD1222 COVID-19 vaccine. Study results and caveats: Just 5 to 7 people given AZD1222 tested seropositive at baseline. A rise in Spike-specific TCR breadth and depth followed two AZD1222 doses. At 160-218 and 743-854, vaccine-associated CD4 TCRs were dominant, and they spanned spike. Close to half of all spike-specific TCRs reportedly target regions of the variants that are unmutated.

The CDR3 contains 12 residues. Germline assignment: CDR1 SGHTA and CDR2 FQGNSA. With respect to this clone: Antigen unknown. The junction differs from germline at one of its ends, possibly a read error.

Sequenced by immunoSEQ multiplex PCR; TCRdb stores in-frame clones only, minus some. This sample has about 60,000 clones, with around three quarters found just once. Source: peripheral blood, taken 28 days after the second AZD1222 dose. V gene TRBV7-2 combines with J gene TRBJ1-3; D is undetermined. The sequence derives from an adult who received the AZD1222 COVID-19 vaccine. CDR3 bases: TGTGCCAGCAGCTTACCCAACCGGGCATCGGATTTT. Amino acid sequence: CASSLPNRASDF.